A selection of T cell receptor beta chains follows, all from one sample in a study of blood T cell repertoires in COVID-19. Sequenced by immunoSEQ multiplex PCR; TCRdb stores in-frame clones only, minus some. This table has some 39,000 clones, over 90% appearing once. Sequencing was done on a sample of peripheral blood. These receptors all stem from a human donor in a cohort sampled during active COVID-19. Both conserved end residues are part of each CDR3. The D gene is left open where the match is weak. The size field is filled for only some rows; it gives once, few, many or a size class.

once | TRBJ2-3 | TRBV11-2 | TRBD2 | CASSPKGGSGSYTDTQYF | TGTGCCAGCAGCCCTAAGGGGGGTAGCGGGAGTTACACAGATACGCAGTATTTT
- | TRBJ2-3 | TRBV11-1 | TRBD2 | CASSLSAGGRTDTQYF | TGTGCCAGCAGCTTGTCCGCGGGGGGGAGAACAGATACGCAGTATTTT
- | TRBJ2-4 | TRBV18 | TRBD1 | CASSPPAGGAFQYF | TGTGCCAGCTCACCACCGGCAGGGGGCGCCTTTCAGTACTTC
- | TRBJ1-2 | TRBV5-4 | TRBD1 | CASSTRPTGQNYGYTF | TGTGCCAGCAGCACAAGACCAACGGGACAGAACTATGGCTACACCTTC
- | TRBJ2-7 | TRBV19 | TRBD1 | CASSIAGTGAYEQYF | TGTGCCAGTAGTATAGCTGGGACAGGGGCCTACGAGCAGTACTTC
- | TRBJ2-1 | TRBV7-3 | TRBD1 | CASSSGTGARAQFF | TGTGCCAGCAGTTCAGGGACAGGGGCTCGGGCGCAGTTCTTC
- | TRBJ1-4 | TRBV30 | - | CAWMSGTLNEKLFF | TGTGCCTGGATGTCGGGGACACTTAATGAAAAACTGTTTTTT
- | TRBJ2-5 | TRBV28 | TRBD1 | CASSEGQEETQYF | TGTGCCAGCAGCGAAGGACAGGAGGAGACCCAGTACTTC
- | TRBJ2-1 | TRBV25-1 | TRBD2 | CASSGGSSYNEQFF | TGTGCCAGCAGCGGCGGGAGCTCCTACAATGAGCAGTTCTTC
- | TRBJ2-3 | TRBV3-1/TRBV3-2 | - | CASSQVTGTTDTQYF | TGTGCCAGCAGCCAAGTAACGGGGACTACAGATACGCAGTATTTT
- | TRBJ2-3 | TRBV29-1 | - | CSVEGHNHQYF | TGCAGCGTTGAAGGACATAATCATCAGTATTTT
- | TRBJ2-2 | TRBV4-1 | - | CASSQDVTQTGELFF | TGCGCCAGCAGCCAAGATGTCACACAAACCGGGGAGCTGTTTTTT
- | TRBJ2-5 | TRBV9 | TRBD2 | CASSVGPASGEETQYF | TGTGCCAGCAGCGTAGGCCCGGCGAGCGGGGAAGAGACCCAGTACTTC
- | TRBJ2-2 | TRBV6-5 | - | CASKLDFSTGELFF | TGTGCCAGCAAATTGGACTTCTCCACCGGGGAGCTGTTTTTT
- | TRBJ1-4 | TRBV19 | - | CASSIRSGEKLFF | TGTGCCAGTAGTATCAGATCAGGTGAAAAACTGTTTTTT
- | TRBJ2-1 | TRBV19 | TRBD2 | CASSIVRLAGVSYNEQFF | TGTGCCAGTAGTATAGTAAGGCTAGCGGGAGTCTCCTACAATGAGCAGTTCTTC
- | TRBJ1-4 | TRBV7-2 | - | CASSLRTLHEKLFF | TGTGCCAGCAGCCTCCGGACATTACATGAAAAACTGTTTTTT
- | TRBJ2-4 | TRBV21-1 | - | CASTNELAGLAKNIQYF | TGTGCCAGCACCAATGAACTAGCGGGCTTAGCCAAAAACATTCAGTACTTC
once | TRBJ1-2 | TRBV4-2 | TRBD1 | CASSPIGQGGYTF | TGTGCCAGCAGCCCAATCGGACAGGGTGGCTACACCTTC
- | TRBJ1-2 | TRBV27 | TRBD1 | CASSSRTGYGYTF | TGTGCCAGCAGTTCGAGGACAGGATATGGCTACACCTTC
few | TRBJ2-5 | TRBV9 | TRBD2 | CASSVLGLAEETQYF | TGTGCCAGCAGCGTATTGGGACTAGCTGAAGAGACCCAGTACTTC
- | TRBJ1-3 | TRBV20-1 | TRBD1 | CSASNTGGGNTIYF | TGCAGTGCTAGTAACACAGGGGGGGGAAACACCATATATTTT
- | TRBJ1-1 | TRBV4-3 | - | CASSQDWSPEKNTEAFF | TGCGCCAGCAGCCAAGACTGGAGTCCAGAAAAGAACACTGAAGCTTTCTTT
- | TRBJ2-3 | TRBV7-9 | TRBD2 | CASSYSGLAAYTQYF | TGTGCCAGCAGCTACTCGGGACTAGCGGCCTATACGCAGTATTTT